This TCR beta chain was sequenced in a study of T cell responses to AZD1222 COVID-19 vaccine (dated by TCRdb to the early 2020s). In terms of the full investigation: AZD1222 recipients whose second dose came at about 4 weeks and those whose second dose came at about 12 weeks were combined into one group, since spike-specific TCR depth and breadth did not differ between the two schedules. TCR sequencing covered 230 or so trial participants: 207 given two doses of AZD1222 and 26 given two doses of MenACWY control vaccine. Trial participants were enrolled by age into 18-55, 56-69 and 70-plus year subgroups, with around 140, 26 and 57 TCR-sequenced participants respectively. Beyond this particular receptor, the publication reports: In the small 56-69-year group, the increase in depth fell short of significance, most likely because of low power. Vaccine-associated CD4 TCRs spanned the whole spike protein, with dominant responses in regions 160-218 and 743-854. Conclusions about previously exposed vaccinees are limited, since just 6 or 7 AZD1222 recipients were seropositive for SARS-CoV-2 at baseline. Nearly half of unique spike-specific TCRs reportedly recognized epitopes outside regions mutated in the B.1.351 and B.1.1.7 variants. After two AZD1222 doses, both the breadth and the depth of spike-specific TCRs were significantly higher than at day 0 and than in MenACWY recipients. Participants were mostly white British and included more females than males, and it was suggested by the authors that clonal diversity may have been underestimated. Because no day 14 peak-response samples were available, repertoires were characterized only after the peak T cell response.

V is shortened by 0 bases, J by 0 bases, and the region joining them spans 16 bases. CDR1 and CDR2 (SGHKS, YYEKEE) derive from the germline V gene (reference sequence). Inclusive of the bounding cysteine and phenylalanine, the CDR3 is 18 residues long. The sequence is cut down to CDR3 DNA, 54 bases in frame from base 1. Taken with the paper, the label for time point translates to: baseline before first vaccination. Samples from vaccinated people were obtained from the UK trials COV001 and COV002, which included a single-blind randomized controlled phase 2/3 trial of AZD1222 (ChAdOx1 nCoV-19) in healthy adults. For TCRbeta chain sequencing, PBMC samples were collected from trial participants at day 0 and at day 28 after the second dose. The CDR3 regions of human TCRbeta chains were analyzed by immunosequencing. The authors' pipeline ran thus. TCRs in the repertoires were compared against a reference library of SARS-CoV-2-specific TCRs that had been generated with the MIRA antigen-specificity platform. Breadth meant the fraction of unique TCRs that were SARS-CoV-2-associated, whereas depth meant the fraction of total T cells that were SARS-CoV-2-associated. Using the MIRA data, each spike-specific TCR was mapped to the spike region that the TCR reacts to and placed in a CD4 or CD8 class. Log10-transformed breadth and depth values were compared by one-way ANOVA with Sidak's multiple comparisons tests. Here the immuneACCESS table is served through TCRdb, limited to in-frame sequences with V and J called. Missing clones are a known gap in these copies; in checked studies unresolved V genes cover under half, and the rest lacks a known reason. The DNA was the basis for D and trimming; V, J and clone size are from that table. This sample gives some 91,000 clones in total; roughly 90% of them show up just once. Of the sample, roughly 2.5% falls within the top ten clones.

Points on this clone: Its antigen specificity is not known. Base quality data are lacking; no much larger clone is found one base away.

The source was peripheral blood, collected on day 0 of AZD1222 vaccination. The chain is assembled from TRBV5-5 and TRBJ1-5; TRBD1 is perhaps the D gene, given 5 matching bases. The receptor's source is an adult in good health. The CDR3 protein sequence reads: CASSLVVWGDDSNQPQHF. The nucleotides read TGTGCCAGCAGCTTGGTCGTGTGGGGCGATGATAGCAATCAGCCCCAGCATTTT.